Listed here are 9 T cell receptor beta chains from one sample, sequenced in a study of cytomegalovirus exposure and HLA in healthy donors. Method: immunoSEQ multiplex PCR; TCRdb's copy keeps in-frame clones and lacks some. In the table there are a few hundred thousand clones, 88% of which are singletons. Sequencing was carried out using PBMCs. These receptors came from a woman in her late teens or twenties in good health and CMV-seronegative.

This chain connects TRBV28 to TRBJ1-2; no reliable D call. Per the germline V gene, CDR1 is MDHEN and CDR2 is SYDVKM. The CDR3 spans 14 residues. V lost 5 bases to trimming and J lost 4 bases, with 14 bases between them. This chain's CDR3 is CASSPGSQPYGYTF. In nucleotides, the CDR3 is TGTGCCAGCAGTCCGGGAAGTCAACCCTATGGCTACACCTTC.

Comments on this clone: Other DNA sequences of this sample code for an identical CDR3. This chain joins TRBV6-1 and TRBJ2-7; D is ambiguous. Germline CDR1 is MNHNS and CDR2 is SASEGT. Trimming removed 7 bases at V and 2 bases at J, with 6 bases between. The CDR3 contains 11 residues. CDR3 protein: CASTSTYEQYF. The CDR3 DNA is TGTGCCAGCACGAGCACCTACGAGCAGTACTTC.

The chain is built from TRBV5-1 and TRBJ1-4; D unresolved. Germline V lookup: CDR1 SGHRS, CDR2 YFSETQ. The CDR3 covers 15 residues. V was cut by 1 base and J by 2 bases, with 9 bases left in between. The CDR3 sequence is CASSLLGGTNEKLFF. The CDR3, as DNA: TGCGCCAGCAGCTTGCTCGGCGGGACTAATGAAAAACTGTTTTTT.

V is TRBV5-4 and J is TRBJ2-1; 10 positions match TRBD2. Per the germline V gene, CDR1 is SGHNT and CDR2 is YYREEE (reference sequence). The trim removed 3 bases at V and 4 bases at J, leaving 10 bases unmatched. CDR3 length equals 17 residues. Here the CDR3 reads CASSSGTSDSTYNEQFF. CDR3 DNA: TGTGCCAGCAGCTCCGGGACTAGCGATTCCACTTACAATGAGCAGTTCTTC. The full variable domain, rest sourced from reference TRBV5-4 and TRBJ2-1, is ETGVTQSPTHLIKTRGQQVTLRCSSQSGHNTVSWYQQALGQGPQFIFQYYREEENGRGNFPPRFSGLQFPNYSSELNVNALELDDSALYLCASSSGTSDSTYNEQFFGPGTRLTVL.

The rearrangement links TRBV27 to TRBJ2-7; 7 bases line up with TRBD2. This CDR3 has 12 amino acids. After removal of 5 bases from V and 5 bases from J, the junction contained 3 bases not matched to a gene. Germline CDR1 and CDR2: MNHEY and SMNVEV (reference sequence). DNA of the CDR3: TGTGCCAGCAGTATGGGAGGGCACGAGCAGTACTTC. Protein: CASSMGGHEQYF.

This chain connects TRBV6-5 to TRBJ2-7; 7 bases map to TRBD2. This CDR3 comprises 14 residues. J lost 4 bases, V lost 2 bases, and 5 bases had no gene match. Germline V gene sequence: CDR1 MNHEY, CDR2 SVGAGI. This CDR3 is CASSYVPGGYEQYF. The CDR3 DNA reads TGTGCCAGCAGTTACGTCCCGGGAGGTTACGAGCAGTACTTC.

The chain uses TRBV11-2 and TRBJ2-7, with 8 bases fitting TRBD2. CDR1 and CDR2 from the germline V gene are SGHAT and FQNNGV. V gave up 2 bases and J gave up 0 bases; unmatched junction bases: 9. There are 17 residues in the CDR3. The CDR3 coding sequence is TGTGCCAGCAGCTTAAAAAATAGCGGGGCGAACTCCTACGAGCAGTACTTC. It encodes CASSLKNSGANSYEQYF.

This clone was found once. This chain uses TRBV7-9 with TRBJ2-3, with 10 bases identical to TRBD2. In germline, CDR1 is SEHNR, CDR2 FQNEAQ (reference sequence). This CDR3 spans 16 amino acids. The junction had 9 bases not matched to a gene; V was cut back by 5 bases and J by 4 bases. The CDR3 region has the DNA TGTGCCAGCAGCCCCCAACTAGCGGGAATTGCAGATACGCAGTATTTT. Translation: CASSPQLAGIADTQYF.

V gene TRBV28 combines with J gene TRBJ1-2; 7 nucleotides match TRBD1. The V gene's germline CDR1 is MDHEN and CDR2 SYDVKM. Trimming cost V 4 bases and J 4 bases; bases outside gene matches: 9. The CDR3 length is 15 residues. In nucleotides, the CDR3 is TGTGCCAGCAGTTCCCTAAGGGGGCGTAGCTATGGCTACACCTTC. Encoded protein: CASSSLRGRSYGYTF.